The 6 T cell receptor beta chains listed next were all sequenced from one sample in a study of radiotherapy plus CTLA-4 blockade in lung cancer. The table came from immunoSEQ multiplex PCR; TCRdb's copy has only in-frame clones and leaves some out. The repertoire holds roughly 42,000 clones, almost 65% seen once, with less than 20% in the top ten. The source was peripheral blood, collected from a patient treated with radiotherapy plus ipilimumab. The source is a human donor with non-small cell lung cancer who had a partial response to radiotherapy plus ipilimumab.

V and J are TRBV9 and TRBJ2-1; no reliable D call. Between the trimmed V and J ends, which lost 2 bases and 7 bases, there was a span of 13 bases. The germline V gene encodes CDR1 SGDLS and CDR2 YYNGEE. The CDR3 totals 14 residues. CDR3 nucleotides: TGTGCCAGCAGCGTTGGGTTGGGCGTGAATGAGCAGTTCTTC. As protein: CASSVGLGVNEQFF. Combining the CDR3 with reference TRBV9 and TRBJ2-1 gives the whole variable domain DSGVTQTPKHLITATGQRVTLRCSPRSGDLSVYWYQQSLDQGLQFLIQYYNGEERAKGNILERFSAQQFPDLHSELNLSSLELGDSALYFCASSVGLGVNEQFFGPGTRLTVL.

The CDR3 region is CASSPEAKNTEAFF. The CDR3 DNA reads TGTGCCAGCAGCCCGGAGGCAAAGAACACTGAAGCTTTCTTT. The rearrangement joins TRBV5-6 to TRBJ1-1; no firm D call. The CDR3 is made up of 14 amino acids. Trimming stripped 4 bases from V and 1 base from J, with 11 bases between. Germline CDR1 and CDR2: SGHDT and YYEEEE.

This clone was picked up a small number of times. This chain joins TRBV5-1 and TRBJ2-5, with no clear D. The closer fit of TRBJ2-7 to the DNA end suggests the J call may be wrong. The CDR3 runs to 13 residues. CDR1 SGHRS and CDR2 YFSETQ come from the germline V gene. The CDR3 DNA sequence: TGCGCCAGCAGCCCCATCGATACCTACGAGCAGTACTTC. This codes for CASSPIDTYEQYF.

The CDR3 coding sequence is TGTGCCAGTAGTATGGACAGGGGACGTGTAAAACTGTTTTTT. Translated, it gives CASSMDRGRVKLFF. The chain joins TRBV19 to TRBJ1-4; 9 bases match TRBD1. Unmatched junction bases numbered 6, after V lost 3 bases and J lost 10 bases. Germline V CDR1 and CDR2: LNHDA, SQIVND (reference sequence). The CDR3 covers 14 residues.

Here the CDR3 DNA reads TGTGCCAGTAGTAAAACAGGGACCGGGGAGCTGTTTTTT. This gives the protein CASSKTGTGELFF. The V gene is TRBV19, the J gene TRBJ2-2, with D perhaps matching TRBD1 (6 bases). Germline CDR1 reads LNHDA; CDR2 reads SQIVND (reference sequence). There are 13 residues in the CDR3. V dropped 4 bases and J dropped 5 bases, with 8 bases sitting between them.

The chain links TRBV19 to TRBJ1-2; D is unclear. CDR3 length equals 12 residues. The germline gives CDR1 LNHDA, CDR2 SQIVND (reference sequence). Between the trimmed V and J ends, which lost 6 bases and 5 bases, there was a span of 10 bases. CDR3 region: CASSRDNYGYTF. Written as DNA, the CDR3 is TGTGCCAGTAGCCGTGACAATTATGGCTACACCTTC.